Listed here are 5 T cell receptor beta chains from one sample, sequenced in a study of OX40 agonist ivuxolimab in advanced cancers. Repertoires were generated with immunoSEQ multiplex PCR, while TCRdb's copy carries only in-frame clones and drops some. Here the sample spans approximately 110,000 clones, roughly 90% being singletons. This specimen consisted of CD4+ or CD8+ T cells sorted from blood, obtained in a trial of the OX40 agonist ivuxolimab. These receptors were collected from an adult with an advanced solid tumor such as melanoma, head and neck, liver or kidney cancer.

V is TRBV5-1 and J is TRBJ1-1, with unresolved D. V lost 0 bases and J lost 0, with 9 bases in between. The CDR3 is made up of 15 amino acids. CDR1 and CDR2 from the germline V gene are SGHRS and YFSETQ. The CDR3 DNA sequence: TGCGCCAGCAGCTTGGCGGCGGGAGTGAACACTGAAGCTTTCTTT. Amino acids: CASSLAAGVNTEAFF.

In DNA, the CDR3 is TGTGCCACCTACTCTGGGGCCAACGTCCTGACTTTC. This translates into CATYSGANVLTF. The chain recombines TRBV5-6 with TRBJ2-6, with unresolved D. CDR1 and CDR2 from the germline V gene are SGHDT and YYEEEE. The CDR3 length is 12 residues. V was cut by 9 bases and J by 0 bases, with 4 bases left in between.

The rearrangement uses TRBV5-4 and TRBJ2-1; the match to TRBD1 covers 8 bases. The CDR3 covers 15 residues. Germline CDR1 is SGHNT and CDR2 is YYREEE (reference sequence). V was pared by 2 bases and J by 0 bases, with 1 base of the junction left unmatched. CDR3 sequence reads: CASSLDRGSYNEQFF. DNA for the CDR3: TGTGCCAGCAGCTTAGACAGGGGCTCCTACAATGAGCAGTTCTTC.

This chain connects TRBV5-8 to TRBJ2-1, with D tentatively TRBD2 (6 bases). Trimming left V 0 bases short and J 10 bases short, with 17 bases between. The germline V gene has CDR1 SGHTS and CDR2 YDEGEE. CDR3 size: 15 residues. The CDR3 region is CASSLGDVREEEQFF. DNA of the CDR3: TGTGCCAGCAGCTTGGGTGATGTCAGGGAGGAAGAGCAGTTCTTC.

With respect to this clone: This CDR3 fails to terminate in the conserved phenylalanine or tryptophan, so it likely reflects a read error. This chain connects TRBV2 to TRBJ2-7, with D perhaps TRBD1 or TRBD2 (5 bases each). The CDR3 has 12 residues. From germline, CDR1 is SNHLY and CDR2 FYNNEI. The ends were cut back, 6 bases at V and 1 base at J, with 7 bases in the middle. The CDR3 loop reads CASSGTSYEQYL. DNA for the CDR3: TGTGCCAGCAGCGGGACGTCCTACGAGCAGTACCTC.